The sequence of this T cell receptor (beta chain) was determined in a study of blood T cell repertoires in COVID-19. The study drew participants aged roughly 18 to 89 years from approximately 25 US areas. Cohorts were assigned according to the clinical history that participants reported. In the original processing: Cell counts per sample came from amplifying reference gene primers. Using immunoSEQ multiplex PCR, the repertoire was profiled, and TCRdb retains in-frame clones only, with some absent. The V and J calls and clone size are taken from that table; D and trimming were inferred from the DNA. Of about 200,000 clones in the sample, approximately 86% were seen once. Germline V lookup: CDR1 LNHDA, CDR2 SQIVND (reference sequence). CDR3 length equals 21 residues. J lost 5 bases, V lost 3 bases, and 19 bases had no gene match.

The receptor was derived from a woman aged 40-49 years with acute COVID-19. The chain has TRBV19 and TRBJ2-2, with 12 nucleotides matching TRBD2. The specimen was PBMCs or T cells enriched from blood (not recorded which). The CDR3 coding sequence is TGTGCCAGTAGTATTAGCCCCACTCCAGGACTAGCGGGACGGTGGACCGGGGAGCTGTTTTTT. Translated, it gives CASSISPTPGLAGRWTGELFF.